One and the same sample provided the 24 T cell receptor beta chains below, sequenced in a study of blood T cell repertoires in COVID-19. Profiling relied on immunoSEQ multiplex PCR, and the TCRdb table lists in-frame clones only, not all of them. Among around 200,000 clones, 80% to 90% were seen once, and the ten largest hold 9% to 12%. Sequenced: PBMCs or T cells enriched from blood (not recorded which). The source of these receptors is a man between 18 and 35 years old with acute COVID-19.

The rearrangement links TRBV7-8 to TRBJ2-2, with 10 bases matching TRBD1. V shed 8 bases and J 3 bases; nucleotides not matched to a gene: 12. The CDR3 has 17 amino acids. Germline V gene data show CDR1 as SGHVS and CDR2 as FQNEAQ. CDR3: CASDLSGTGVDTGELFF. The CDR3 DNA follows: TGTGCCAGCGATCTTTCCGGGACAGGGGTAGACACCGGGGAGCTGTTTTTT.

The chain links TRBV11-2 to TRBJ2-7; 7 nucleotides line up with TRBD2. Germline assignment: CDR1 SGHAT and CDR2 FQNNGV. Trimming removed 2 bases from V and 4 bases from J; junction bases left unmatched: 14. The CDR3 consists of 17 residues. The CDR3, as DNA: TGTGCCAGCAGCTTATCCCCTTGGCGGGAGAAGTCGTACGAGCAGTACTTC. Amino acids: CASSLSPWREKSYEQYF.

The chain couples TRBV6-4 to TRBJ1-5, with D unresolved. Germline-derived CDR1 and CDR2 are MRHNA and SNTAGT. This CDR3 is built from 15 residues. Trimming shortened V by 5 bases and J by 0 bases, and 11 bases separated the two germline ends. CDR3 residues: CASSPTPPSNQPQHF. The CDR3 region has the DNA TGTGCCAGCAGTCCGACACCCCCTAGCAATCAGCCCCAGCATTTT.

The chain carries TRBV4-1 and TRBJ2-5; the match to TRBD2 covers 8 bases. Germline-derived CDR1 and CDR2 are MGHRA and YSYEKL. The CDR3 has 15 residues. With 0 bases clipped from V and 1 base from J, the junction kept 1 base outside the gene matches. CDR3 protein: CASSQETSGQETQYF. As DNA, the CDR3 is TGCGCCAGCAGCCAAGAAACTAGCGGCCAAGAGACCCAGTACTTC.

The chain joins TRBV6-5 to TRBJ2-3, with 7 bases identical to TRBD1. Germline V gene lookup returns CDR1 MNHEY and CDR2 SVGAGI. J lost 1 base, V lost 1 base, and 2 bases had no gene match. The CDR3 loop spans 15 amino acids. The CDR3 here is CASSYFQGGTDTQYF. The CDR3 DNA sequence: TGTGCCAGCAGTTACTTTCAGGGGGGCACAGATACGCAGTATTTT.

J is TRBJ2-3 and V is TRBV28, with D possibly TRBD1 on 5 matching bases. The CDR3 has 14 amino acids. V was clipped by 5 bases and J by 2 bases, with 11 bases between them. CDR1 MDHEN and CDR2 SYDVKM come from the germline V gene. CDR3 region: CASSPQEYTDTQYF. The CDR3 DNA reads TGTGCCAGCAGTCCACAGGAGTACACAGATACGCAGTATTTT. The whole variable domain, remainder taken from reference TRBV28 and TRBJ2-3, is DVKVTQSSRYLVKRTGEKVFLECVQDMDHENMFWYRQDPGLGLRLIYFSYDVKMKEKGDIPEGYSVSREKKERFSLILESASTNQTSMYLCASSPQEYTDTQYFGPGTRLTVL.

V and J are TRBV6-5 and TRBJ2-5; 12 nucleotides align to TRBD2. The V segment lost 6 bases and the J segment 13 bases; nucleotides outside the gene matches: 12. This CDR3 comprises 14 residues. Germline values: CDR1 MNHEY, CDR2 SVGAGI. The CDR3 loop is CASRPLTSGSGLYF. The CDR3, as DNA: TGTGCCAGCAGACCCCTGACTAGCGGGAGTGGCTTGTACTTC.

The DNA for the CDR3 is TGTGCCAGCAGCCCAACCATGGACAGGGGGCATGAAAAACTGTTTTTT. Protein product: CASSPTMDRGHEKLFF. This chain joins TRBV11-3 and TRBJ1-4; 11 positions agree with TRBD1. With 5 bases clipped from V and 6 bases from J, the junction kept 8 bases outside the gene matches. Germline CDR1 and CDR2: SGHNT and YENEEA. The CDR3 spans 16 residues.

The chain is built from TRBV5-5 and TRBJ1-2; D gene ambiguous. The CDR3 loop spans 13 amino acids. Per germline, CDR1 SGHKS and CDR2 YYEKEE (reference sequence). Trimming left V 1 base short and J 3 bases short, with 7 bases between. As DNA, the CDR3 is TGTGCCAGCAGCTTGTCCGGGGACTATGGCTACACCTTC. The encoded protein is CASSLSGDYGYTF.

As regards this clone: The sample contains more than one DNA sequence encoding this CDR3. J is TRBJ2-1 and V is TRBV27, with 7 bases identical to TRBD2. J was trimmed by 7 bases and V by 3 bases; bases with no gene match: 3. The CDR3 contains 13 residues. Germline CDR1 is MNHEY and CDR2 is SMNVEV (reference sequence). The CDR3: CASSFGRGNEQFF. The CDR3 nucleotides are TGTGCCAGCAGTTTCGGGCGGGGGAATGAGCAGTTCTTC.

The chain carries TRBV7-3 and TRBJ1-6, with D uncertain. V was shortened by 4 bases and J by 10 bases, with 14 bases between the two germline ends. CDR1 SGHTA and CDR2 FQGTGA come from the germline V gene. The CDR3 runs to 14 residues. The CDR3 DNA is TGTGCCAGCAGCTCGGAGGCCGGCAGGTCACCCCTCCACTTT. Its translation: CASSSEAGRSPLHF.

CDR3 protein: CASSHRHSGFRKLFF. The CDR3 nucleotides are TGCGCCAGCAGCCACCGCCATTCAGGGTTTCGGAAACTGTTTTTT. The rearrangement uses TRBV4-3 and TRBJ1-4; D is possibly TRBD1 (5 bases). The length of the CDR3 is 15 residues. The V end was cut by 3 bases, the J end by 11 bases, with 19 bases between. CDR1 is LGHNA and CDR2 is YSLEER in the germline V gene.

This rearrangement joins TRBV29-1 to TRBJ1-5; D remains ambiguous. V lost 2 bases and J lost 10, with 12 bases in between. The length of the CDR3 is 12 residues. From germline, CDR1 is SQVTM and CDR2 ANQGSEA. In nucleotides, the CDR3 is TGCAGCGTTGAATCCGGGAACGGCCCCCAGCATTTT. This gives the protein CSVESGNGPQHF. The full variable domain, its missing parts supplied by reference TRBV29-1 and TRBJ1-5, is SAVISQKPSRDICQRGTSLTIQCQVDSQVTMMFWYRQQPGQSLTLIATANQGSEATYESGFVIDKFPISRPNLTFSTLTVSNMSPEDSSIYLCSVESGNGPQHFGDGTRLSIL.

The chain links TRBV7-8 to TRBJ1-1, with a weak D call TRBD1 (6 bases). Germline V lookup: CDR1 SGHVS, CDR2 FQNEAQ. V lost 3 bases and J 1 base, leaving 9 bases between the germline ends. This CDR3 is built from 14 residues. The CDR3 DNA is TGTGCCAGCAGCTTGGACAGCACGAACACTGAAGCTTTCTTT. Protein: CASSLDSTNTEAFF. Full variable domain (remainder filled in from reference TRBV7-8 and TRBJ1-1): GAGVSQSPRYKVAKRGQDVALRCDPISGHVSLFWYQQALGQGPEFLTYFQNEAQLDKSGLPSDRFFAERPEGSVSTLKIQRTQQEDSAVYLCASSLDSTNTEAFFGQGTRLTVV.

The J gene is TRBJ2-2, the V gene TRBV27; 10 nucleotides match TRBD2. V dropped 6 bases and J dropped 3; count of bases not matched to a gene: 7. The germline V gene has CDR1 MNHEY and CDR2 SMNVEV (reference sequence). This CDR3 contains 16 residues. In nucleotides, the CDR3 is TGTGCCAGCAGCCGACCCCTAGCGGGAGACACCGGGGAGCTGTTTTTT. It translates to CASSRPLAGDTGELFF.

This clone has only a few counts. The chain carries TRBV11-1 and TRBJ1-1; D might be TRBD1 (5 bases). Germline lookup yields CDR1 SGHAT and CDR2 FQDESV (reference sequence). V shed 4 bases and J shed 4 bases, with 7 bases lying between them. The CDR3 has 12 amino acids. CDR3 in amino acids: CASSSQGTEAFF. CDR3 bases: TGTGCCAGCAGCTCCCAGGGCACTGAAGCTTTCTTT.

V gene TRBV7-9 combines with J gene TRBJ2-7; D is unresolved. The ends were cut back, 5 bases at V and 2 bases at J, with 10 bases in the middle. CDR3 size: 13 residues. Germline V gene data show CDR1 as SEHNR and CDR2 as FQNEAQ (reference sequence). The CDR3 DNA reads as TGTGCCAGCAGCAGTTACGAGGCCTACGAGCAGTACTTC. Encoded protein: CASSSYEAYEQYF.

The chain has TRBV6-5 and TRBJ2-7; D is possibly TRBD1 (7 bases). The CDR3 loop spans 14 amino acids. Germline CDR1 is MNHEY and CDR2 is SVGAGI. Trimming pared 6 bases from V and 4 bases from J, leaving 16 bases between. Here the CDR3 reads CASRPRGALYEQYF. The CDR3 DNA sequence: TGTGCCAGCAGGCCCAGGGGGGCGCTATACGAGCAGTACTTC.

The CDR3 spells CASSIYQETQYF. The DNA of the CDR3 is TGTGCCAGCAGCATATACCAAGAGACCCAGTACTTC. V gene TRBV7-2 combines with J gene TRBJ2-5; no definite D call. This CDR3 has 12 amino acids. CDR1 is SGHTA, CDR2 FQGNSA, per germline. Trimming cost V 5 bases and J 0 bases, with 4 bases left between them.

The chain combines TRBV28 with TRBJ1-6, with D tentatively TRBD1 (5 bases). In germline, CDR1 is MDHEN, CDR2 SYDVKM. This CDR3 is 15 amino acids long. V was trimmed by 5 bases and J by 2 bases, leaving 10 bases between them. CDR3 DNA: TGTGCCAGCAGTAGGGCAGGGACCTATAATTCACCCCTCCACTTT. It encodes CASSRAGTYNSPLHF.

This chain uses TRBV6-1 with TRBJ1-6; 7 nucleotides line up with TRBD1. V was pared by 0 bases and J by 7 bases, with 6 bases of the junction left unmatched. Germline CDR1 reads MNHNS; CDR2 reads SASEGT. This CDR3 contains 16 residues. The chain's CDR3 is CASSEATGITNSPLHF. CDR3 DNA: TGTGCCAGCAGTGAAGCGACAGGGATAACAAATTCACCCCTCCACTTT.

J is TRBJ2-1 and V is TRBV7-9, with 10 bases fitting TRBD2. CDR3 length: 16 residues. The germline gives CDR1 SEHNR, CDR2 FQNEAQ (reference sequence). V gave up 6 bases and J gave up 4 bases; unmatched junction bases: 9. The CDR3 is CASSYTGTSVYNEQFF. In DNA, the CDR3 is TGTGCCAGCAGTTACACCGGGACTAGCGTTTACAATGAGCAGTTCTTC.

The V gene is TRBV7-8, the J gene TRBJ2-1; 7 bases line up with TRBD2. This CDR3 spans 15 amino acids. V gave up 2 bases and J gave up 7 bases; unmatched junction bases: 8. Germline CDR1 SGHVS, CDR2 FQNEAQ. CDR3 region: CASSLRARGRNEQFF. CDR3 nucleotide sequence: TGTGCCAGCAGCTTACGGGCTCGCGGGAGAAATGAGCAGTTCTTC.

The chain carries TRBV7-9 and TRBJ1-1; weak D call: TRBD1 (5 bases). Germline V lookup: CDR1 SEHNR, CDR2 FQNEAQ (reference sequence). This CDR3 contains 14 residues. V lost 0 bases to trimming and J lost 5 bases, with 10 bases between them. The CDR3 here is CASSLAQGGTEAFF. The CDR3 bases are TGTGCCAGCAGCTTAGCCCAGGGAGGGACTGAAGCTTTCTTT.